A selection of T cell receptor beta chains follows, all from one sample in a study of blood T cell repertoires in COVID-19. Repertoires were generated with immunoSEQ multiplex PCR, while TCRdb's copy carries only in-frame clones and drops some. The sample shows 120,000 to 150,000 clones, less than 90% of them seen only once. The sequencing input was PBMCs or T cells enriched from blood (not recorded which). The receptor source for this set is a man between 40 and 49 years old with acute COVID-19. Both conserved end residues are part of each CDR3. A D gene is named only where the DNA matches it firmly. Clone size is shown for a subset of rows, as once, few, many or a class of expanded clone.

CDR3 DNA: TGTGCCATCAGTGATACCGGGACAGGGGACGGAAACACCATATATTTT
CDR3 protein: CAISDTGTGDGNTIYF
J gene: TRBJ1-3
D gene: TRBD1
V gene: TRBV10-3
clone size: .

CDR3 DNA: TGTGCCAGCAGCCCCCTGTCAGGGGCGGCTCGGTCACCCCTCCACTTT
CDR3 protein: CASSPLSGAARSPLHF
J gene: TRBJ1-6
D gene: .
V gene: TRBV5-6
clone size: .

CDR3 DNA: TGTGCCAGCAGCGTGGCCTCAGGGTGGGTGGGCGAGCAGTACTTC
CDR3 protein: CASSVASGWVGEQYF
J gene: TRBJ2-7
D gene: .
V gene: TRBV9
clone size: once

CDR3 DNA: TGTGCCAGCAGCATCCGGGGGGGCGCCTACAATGAGCAGTTCTTC
CDR3 protein: CASSIRGGAYNEQFF
J gene: TRBJ2-1
D gene: TRBD2
V gene: TRBV5-4
clone size: .

CDR3 DNA: TGTGCCAGCAGTCCGCTGGGGCAGGGGGCCGATCAGCCCCAGCATTTT
CDR3 protein: CASSPLGQGADQPQHF
J gene: TRBJ1-5
D gene: TRBD1
V gene: TRBV28
clone size: .

CDR3 DNA: TGCGCCAGCAGCCGGAGCCTCGGACTAGCGGGTGGGGGGGATGAGCAGTTCTTC
CDR3 protein: CASSRSLGLAGGGDEQFF
J gene: TRBJ2-1
D gene: TRBD2
V gene: TRBV4-3
clone size: .

CDR3 DNA: TGTGCCAGCAGCCAAGATCTCACGGGCACTGAAGCTTTCTTT
CDR3 protein: CASSQDLTGTEAFF
J gene: TRBJ1-1
D gene: .
V gene: TRBV14
clone size: .

CDR3 DNA: TGTGCCAGCAGCTTCCTCGCGGGTGCTGGGGCCGGGGAGCTGTTTTTT
CDR3 protein: CASSFLAGAGAGELFF
J gene: TRBJ2-2
D gene: .
V gene: TRBV5-4
clone size: .

CDR3 DNA: TGTGCCAGCAGCCTCATGAGACAGGGGGAATTAGATGGCTACACCTTC
CDR3 protein: CASSLMRQGELDGYTF
J gene: TRBJ1-2
D gene: TRBD1
V gene: TRBV3-1/TRBV3-2
clone size: few

CDR3 DNA: TGTGCCAGCAGCTTAATCGGGGGTGAAAAACTGTTTTTT
CDR3 protein: CASSLIGGEKLFF
J gene: TRBJ1-4
D gene: .
V gene: TRBV7-9
clone size: .

CDR3 DNA: TGCGCCAGCAGCCATATGGGGGCGAGCAATCAGCCCCAGCATTTT
CDR3 protein: CASSHMGASNQPQHF
J gene: TRBJ1-5
D gene: .
V gene: TRBV4-1
clone size: .

CDR3 DNA: TGTGCCAGCAGCTTCGCGGAACAGGGGAGGAATGAGCAGTTCTTC
CDR3 protein: CASSFAEQGRNEQFF
J gene: TRBJ2-1
D gene: .
V gene: TRBV7-8
clone size: .

CDR3 DNA: TGCGCCAGCAGCCCTTCGGTTAGCGGGGGCGCAGATACGCAGTATTTT
CDR3 protein: CASSPSVSGGADTQYF
J gene: TRBJ2-3
D gene: TRBD2
V gene: TRBV4-1
clone size: .

CDR3 DNA: TGTGCCAGCAGGGGGGTTGATGGGACTAGCGGACGCGAAACCTTAGCCAAAAACATTCAGTACTTC
CDR3 protein: CASRGVDGTSGRETLAKNIQYF
J gene: TRBJ2-4
D gene: TRBD2
V gene: TRBV28
clone size: .

CDR3 DNA: TGTGCCAGCAGCGTTAGCCGGACAGATTCTTCAGATACGCAGTATTTT
CDR3 protein: CASSVSRTDSSDTQYF
J gene: TRBJ2-3
D gene: .
V gene: TRBV9
clone size: .

CDR3 DNA: TGCGCCAGCAGTTGCCTCAGAGGGTTGAACTATGGCTACACCTTC
CDR3 protein: CASSCLRGLNYGYTF
J gene: TRBJ1-2
D gene: .
V gene: TRBV23-1
clone size: once

CDR3 DNA: TGCGCCAGCAGCCTCCCCGGAAGGGGCACTGAAGCTTTCTTT
CDR3 protein: CASSLPGRGTEAFF
J gene: TRBJ1-1
D gene: .
V gene: TRBV5-1
clone size: .

CDR3 DNA: TGTGCCAGCAGCTCCTCGAGAAACGAGCAGTACTTC
CDR3 protein: CASSSSRNEQYF
J gene: TRBJ2-7
D gene: .
V gene: TRBV7-2
clone size: .

CDR3 DNA: TGTGCCAGCAGCCCACAGGTGGAGAACACTGAAGCTTTCTTT
CDR3 protein: CASSPQVENTEAFF
J gene: TRBJ1-1
D gene: .
V gene: TRBV7-2
clone size: .

CDR3 DNA: TGTGCCAGCAGCCCGGGGTTGGGAACTAATGAAAAACTGTTTTTT
CDR3 protein: CASSPGLGTNEKLFF
J gene: TRBJ1-4
D gene: .
V gene: TRBV5-5
clone size: .

CDR3 DNA: TGTGCCAGCAGCTTAAACAGGGGGCTGGCTTTCTTT
CDR3 protein: CASSLNRGLAFF
J gene: TRBJ1-1
D gene: TRBD1
V gene: TRBV7-2
clone size: .

CDR3 DNA: TGTGCCACCGTACAGGGTTTAGGCCAGCCCCAGCATTTT
CDR3 protein: CATVQGLGQPQHF
J gene: TRBJ1-5
D gene: .
V gene: TRBV12-3/TRBV12-4
clone size: .

CDR3 DNA: TGCAGCGTTGAAGGGAAGGGGATGAACACTGAAGCTTTCTTT
CDR3 protein: CSVEGKGMNTEAFF
J gene: TRBJ1-1
D gene: .
V gene: TRBV29-1
clone size: .

CDR3 DNA: TGTGCCAGCAGTGACCCGTTCACAGATACGCAGTATTTT
CDR3 protein: CASSDPFTDTQYF
J gene: TRBJ2-3
D gene: .
V gene: TRBV6-1
clone size: .

CDR3 DNA: TGCAGCGTCCGGTGGACAGGGTTGGACACTGAAGCTTTCTTT
CDR3 protein: CSVRWTGLDTEAFF
J gene: TRBJ1-1
D gene: TRBD1
V gene: TRBV29-1
clone size: .

CDR3 DNA: TGCGCCAGCAGCCCATCCTGGACTAGCGGCTACAATGAGCAGTTCTTC
CDR3 protein: CASSPSWTSGYNEQFF
J gene: TRBJ2-1
D gene: TRBD2
V gene: TRBV4-3
clone size: .

CDR3 DNA: TGTGCCAGCAGTGATGGGCTACAGGGTGGCGATTTGAACACTGAAGCTTTCTTT
CDR3 protein: CASSDGLQGGDLNTEAFF
J gene: TRBJ1-1
D gene: .
V gene: TRBV25-1
clone size: .

CDR3 DNA: TGTGCCAGCAGTGCCGATCCGGGACAGGGTTCTCAGCCCCAGCATTTT
CDR3 protein: CASSADPGQGSQPQHF
J gene: TRBJ1-5
D gene: TRBD1
V gene: TRBV2
clone size: .

CDR3 DNA: TGTGCCAGCCATCTTATACCGGGAAGAAACACCATATATTTT
CDR3 protein: CASHLIPGRNTIYF
J gene: TRBJ1-3
D gene: .
V gene: TRBV6-6
clone size: .